A single sample is the source of the 7 T cell receptor beta chains below, sequenced in a study of T cells in Graves' hyperthyroidism and ophthalmopathy. Amplified regions were TCR beta CDR3 sequences from RNA transcripts. A first-round RT-PCR of the TCR CDR3 used the HTBI primer set. TCRdb passed the multiplex PCR reads through MiXCR, listing each CDR3 protein once. The top ten clones hold roughly 13% of a sample with approximately 430,000 distinct CDR3 sequences, approximately 15% of them seen once. Input material: blood. The receptors derive from a woman in her late teens or twenties with Graves' hyperthyroidism.

At least ten counts were recorded for this clonotype. V and J are TRBV3-1 and TRBJ1-3; D unclear. The germline CDR1 and CDR2 sequences are LGHDT and YNNKEL (reference sequence). This CDR3 has 15 residues. Trimming removed 3 bases at V and 2 bases at J, with 11 bases between. The DNA for the CDR3 is TGTGCCAGCAGCCATGTCCAGAGTGCTGGAAACACCATATATTTT. This gives the protein CASSHVQSAGNTIYF.

This clonotype was counted ten times or more. The CDR3 here is CASSFTGTGPYEQYF. CDR3 nucleotide sequence: TGTGCCAGCAGTTTCACCGGGACAGGACCCTACGAGCAGTACTTC. The rearrangement links TRBV2 to TRBJ2-7, with 8 bases identical to TRBD1. The CDR3 sequence is 15 residues long. Germline V gene lookup returns CDR1 SNHLY and CDR2 FYNNEI. The junction had 8 bases not matched to a gene; V was cut back by 5 bases and J by 2 bases.

This clonotype came up a few times. The V and J genes are TRBV20-1 and TRBJ1-5, with 10 bases fitting TRBD1. The CDR3 totals 14 residues. V trimming: 3 bases; J trimming: 5 bases; junction bases outside the gene matches: 4. CDR1 and CDR2 from the germline V gene are DFQATT and SNEGSKA (reference sequence). The CDR3 DNA reads TGCAGTGCTAGTTTTGGGACAGGGGATCAGCCCCAGCATTTT. It specifies CSASFGTGDQPQHF.

This clonotype was seen only a few times. The chain couples TRBV4-3 to TRBJ1-1, with 9 positions matching TRBD1. The CDR3 is 17 residues long. Germline CDR1 and CDR2: LGHNA and YSLEER. V shed 2 bases and J 8 bases; nucleotides not matched to a gene: 15. The DNA for the CDR3 is TGCGCCAGCAGCCAACAGGACAGGGGAAGCTCAAGCTTCGAAGCTTTCTTT. Translating it yields CASSQQDRGSSSFEAFF.

The genes are TRBV10-3 and TRBJ2-6; D is unclear. Germline lookup yields CDR1 ENHRY and CDR2 SYGVKD. The CDR3 length is 16 residues. Trimming took 0 bases from V and 0 from J, leaving 6 bases between them. CDR3 in amino acids: CAISESITSGANVLTF. The CDR3 DNA is TGTGCCATCAGTGAGTCGATCACCTCTGGGGCCAACGTCCTGACTTTC.

This clonotype has a count of ten or more. The V and J genes are TRBV5-6 and TRBJ2-5; 11 positions agree with TRBD1. CDR3 size: 15 residues. In germline, CDR1 is SGHDT, CDR2 YYEEEE. Unmatched junction bases numbered 6, after V lost 4 bases and J lost 4 bases. The CDR3 protein is CASSAGQGATETQYF. In nucleotides, the CDR3 is TGTGCCAGCAGCGCCGGACAGGGGGCTACAGAGACCCAGTACTTC.

This clonotype occurred many times. This chain links TRBV5-8 with TRBJ2-3, with D possibly being TRBD1 or TRBD2 (5 bases each). The CDR3 has 15 amino acids. CDR1 and CDR2 (germline): SGHTS, YDEGEE. V lost 4 bases to trimming and J lost 6 bases, with 18 bases between them. Written as DNA, the CDR3 is TGTGCCAGCAGCCCGGGGACCCGGGTGTCGGATACGCAGTATTTT. Translation: CASSPGTRVSDTQYF.